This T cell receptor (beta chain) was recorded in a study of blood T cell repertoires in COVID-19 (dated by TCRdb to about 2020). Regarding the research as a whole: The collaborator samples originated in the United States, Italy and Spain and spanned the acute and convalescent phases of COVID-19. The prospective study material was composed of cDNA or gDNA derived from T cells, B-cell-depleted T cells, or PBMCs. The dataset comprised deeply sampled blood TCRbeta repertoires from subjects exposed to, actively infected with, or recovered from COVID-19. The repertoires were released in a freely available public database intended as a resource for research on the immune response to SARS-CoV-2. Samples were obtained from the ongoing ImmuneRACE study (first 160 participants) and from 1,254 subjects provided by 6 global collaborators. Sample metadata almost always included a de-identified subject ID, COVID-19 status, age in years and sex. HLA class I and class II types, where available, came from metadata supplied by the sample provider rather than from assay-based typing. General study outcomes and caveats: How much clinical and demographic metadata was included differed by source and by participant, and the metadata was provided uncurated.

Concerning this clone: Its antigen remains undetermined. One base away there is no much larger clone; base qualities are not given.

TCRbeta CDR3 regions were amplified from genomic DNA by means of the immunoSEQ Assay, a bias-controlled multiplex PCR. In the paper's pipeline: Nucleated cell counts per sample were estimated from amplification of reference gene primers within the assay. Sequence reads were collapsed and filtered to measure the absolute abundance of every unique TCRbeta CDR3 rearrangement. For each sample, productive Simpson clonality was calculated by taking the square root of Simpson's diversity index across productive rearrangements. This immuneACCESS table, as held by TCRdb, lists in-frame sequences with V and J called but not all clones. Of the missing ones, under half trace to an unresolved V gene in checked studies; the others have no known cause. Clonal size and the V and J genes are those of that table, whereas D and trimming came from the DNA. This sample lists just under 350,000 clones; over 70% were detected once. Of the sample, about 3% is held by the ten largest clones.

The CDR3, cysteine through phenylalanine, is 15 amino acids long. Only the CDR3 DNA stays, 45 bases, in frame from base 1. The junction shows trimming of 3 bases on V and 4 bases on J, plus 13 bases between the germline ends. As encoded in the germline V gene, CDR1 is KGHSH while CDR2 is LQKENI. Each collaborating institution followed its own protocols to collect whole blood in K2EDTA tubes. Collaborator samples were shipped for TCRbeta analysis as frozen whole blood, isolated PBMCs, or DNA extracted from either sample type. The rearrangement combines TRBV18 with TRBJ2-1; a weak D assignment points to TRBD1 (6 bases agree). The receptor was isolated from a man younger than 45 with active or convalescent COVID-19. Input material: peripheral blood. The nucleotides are TGTGCCAGCTCACCCTCAGGGGCCCTATACAATGAGCAGTTCTTC. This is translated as CASSPSGALYNEQFF.